This TCR beta chain was documented in a study of cytomegalovirus exposure and HLA in healthy donors (dated by TCRdb to the late 2010s). A note on the overall study: An earlier analysis of several hundred of the donors reported more than 250 Gb of sequence data and around 120 million unique TCR beta sequences from 150 million to 200 million T cells. About 300 gigabases of sequencing data and tens of millions of unique TCR sequences were included in an early release covering roughly 600 HLA-typed donors. The genetic ancestry cluster associated with self-reported Caucasian donors included 81% of the 300 to 400 genotyped donors. The study aimed to test whether cataloging public T cell receptors could reveal signatures of past pathogen exposure. The T cell repertoires of around 730 subjects were profiled by immunosequencing and related to cytomegalovirus serostatus. A separate validation cohort of roughly 110 different subjects was used in addition to the 666-subject first cohort. The study combined high-throughput TCR immunosequencing, statistical association of individual TCRs with disease status, and machine learning to predict cytomegalovirus infection status. A later analysis re-examined previously published TCR beta repertoires from 500 to 700 donors and added high-resolution HLA genotyping to investigate patterns of TCR occurrence. In the later analysis, no new phenotypic data were used to find candidate immune exposures; instead, reliance was placed on TCR beta sequences and their occurrence across donors. In an earlier analysis of 587 of the donors, high-throughput TCR beta sequencing was used to judge whether each TCR beta V gene segment behaved as functional or pseudogenic. Donor age, sex, ethnicity and CMV serostatus were compiled together with the repertoire data. Genome-wide SNP genotypes for about 65% of the 666 donors were used in a later genetic analysis, which treated that subset as a discovery cohort. Every repertoire in the discovery cohort had been generated on one and the same sequencing platform. HLA typing included class I and class II loci at four-digit resolution. The number of donors typed differed by locus, with 629-630 for A, B, C, DRB1 and DQB1, 522 for DQA1, approximately 570 for DPA1, and 400 to 490 for DPB1. Several DR-DQ haplotypes were handled as single units for association and clustering because linkage in the cohort was strong. Among around 400 genotyped donors of the cohort, an average of around 220,000 unique TCR beta nucleotide sequences was sequenced per donor, of which 15% to 20% were non-productive.

From its cysteine to its phenylalanine, the CDR3 spans 13 amino acids. Only CDR3 DNA remains: 39 bases, in frame from the first base. The germline V gene encodes CDR1 SGHTA and CDR2 FQGNSA. Trimming at the junction amounts to 3 bases on V and 8 bases on J, and the germline ends lie 13 bases apart. The cohort was made up of approximately 700 healthy bone marrow donors. All cohort members were sampled while nominally healthy, although unrecorded immune exposures were likely present. The donor was CMV seropositive and belonged to the group of about 290 seropositive cohort members. Each donor provided a peripheral blood sample, and peripheral blood mononuclear cells were used for TCR beta sequencing. Genomic DNA extraction from the blood cell samples was performed with the Qiagen DNeasy Blood Extraction Kit. As for this clone: The target of this receptor is not known.

The protocol used for the library was the immunoSEQ multiplex PCR assay. For the multiplex PCR, a mixture combining 60 forward primers for TCR Vbeta segments and 13 reverse primers for TCR Jbeta segments was used. A multiplex PCR assay on genomic DNA amplified the CDR3 region of rearranged TCR beta genes. The amplified TCR beta libraries were sequenced on the Illumina HiSeq System as 87-base-pair reads. As for the original processing: Across the 600 to 700 repertoires, a later analysis counted 78 million or so unique TCR beta chains, approximately 10 million of which were shared by at least two donors. Raw reads were error-corrected and collapsed into unique sequences with a nearest-neighbor algorithm that merged closely related sequences to remove PCR and sequencing errors. To assign V, D and J gene segments, CDR3 sequences were aligned to IMGT reference sequences. For a sequence to be retained, a match of at least six nucleotides to both a V gene segment and a J gene segment was required. Rearrangements were called productive when the CDR3 lacked stop codons and stayed in frame with V and J; all others were non-productive. CDR3 was defined according to IMGT convention as the region running from the second conserved V-encoded cysteine to the conserved J-encoded phenylalanine. The earlier analysis of 450 to 750 of the donors excluded any sequence lacking an unambiguous match to a single V gene segment. An earlier analysis of roughly 590 of the donors called V segments functional above 56.7% productive rearrangements and segregating when the between-donor standard deviation exceeded 5%. A statistical classification framework was developed to diagnose cytomegalovirus status using the catalog of TCR beta chain sequences. In a later analysis, V and J genes were assigned by comparing TCR nucleotide sequences against IMGT/GENE-DB human TR gene sequences. Using the TCRdist pipeline, a later analysis assigned CDR3 sequences along with most-parsimonious VDJ recombination scenarios. In a later analysis, every TCR beta chain was defined by the combination of its CDR3 amino acid sequence and its V-gene family, and reads without a unique V-gene family were dropped. In a later analysis, 500 to 650 highly shared, low-generation-probability nucleotide sequences were removed to address suspected cross-contamination and a sequencing artifact. A later analysis calculated a clonal expansion index for each public chain from normalized within-repertoire ranks of inferred template counts. Generation probabilities in a later analysis came from a VDJ recombination model fitted to out-of-frame rearrangements, and those results were checked against IGoR. In a later analysis, TCR-TCR, TCR-HLA and TCR-CMV co-occurrence was scored with hypergeometric tests, and a repertoire-size bias correction was applied to TCR pairs. False discovery rates were estimated in a later analysis by permuting HLA or CMV assignments 20 times. In a later analysis, co-occurring TCRs were grouped using DBSCAN, and TCRdist sequence similarity was added for clustering within HLA-allele-positive subsets. For co-occurrence clustering, repertoires with fewer than 30,000 or more than 120,000 public chains were excluded, along with about five repertoires with anomalous nucleotide sharing. The table was pulled from immuneACCESS by TCRdb, which kept in-frame rearrangements only. Such tables lose some clones; where checked, under half of the loss comes from unresolved V genes, and the rest has no known cause. That table furnishes V, J and clone size, whereas the DNA furnished D and trimming. This sample's table lists about 210,000 clones. Roughly 0.98% of the sample goes to the ten largest clones.

Study-level results and caveats: V-gene and J-gene trimming of TCR beta chains was associated with a missense DCLRE1C variant in a later genetic analysis, and the association was replicated in an independent cohort. Several of the top co-occurrence clusters appeared to be linked to parvovirus B19, influenza, CMV and Epstein-Barr virus, according to a later analysis. A further reported finding was that TCR beta sequences accurately predicted the HLA-A and HLA-B alleles for most subjects in the first cohort. The 87-base-pair reads could not distinguish some IMGT-functional V segments, including TRBV6-2 and TRBV6-3, so those segments were excluded. In an earlier analysis of roughly 500 of the donors, most TCR beta V segments appeared in productive rearrangements about 87% or about 30% of the time, broadly matching IMGT annotations. A cluster of highly shared sequence variants was judged likely to represent a technical artifact of the sequencing pipeline. In this cohort, only TCR beta chains were sequenced, and detectable features were limited by the absence of alpha or paired-chain data. In both the original and validation cohorts, the classifier was reported to diagnose cytomegalovirus status with high specificity and sensitivity. A later analysis found that HLA-associated TCR beta chains were more clonally expanded and had lower generation probabilities than equally common non-associated chains. Correlated functional status among segregating V segments might reflect linkage disequilibrium, but an unknown experimental factor could not be ruled out. Because counts were too low, about 15 rarely observed V segments, including chromosome 9 orphons, were left out of the earlier analysis of 587 of the donors. Most TCR sequences were seen in very few donors, while some public TCRs were found in many individuals. The authors suggested that the approach could potentially be extended to other disease states and immunological phenotypes. Presence/absence analyses assumed roughly uniform sequencing depth across donors, an assumption that may not hold. The study listed 170 or so TCR beta chains as associated with cytomegalovirus. Because HLA typing was unavailable for some donors at each locus, only the typed subset was used in association tests. When HLA alleles, especially DR and DQ, strongly co-occurred, attributing TCR associations to individual alleles was difficult. In vitro tests confirmed that a few of the cytomegalovirus-associated TCR beta chains recognize cytomegalovirus antigens. Most CMV-associated TCR beta chains appeared to be HLA-restricted in a later analysis, and the HLA associations seemed to be driven largely by CMV exposure. In a later analysis, the rate of TCR association differed among HLA loci, with DRB1 alleles having the most associated TCRs and HLA-C alleles having the fewest. Compared with the roughly 710-donor mean, donors in an Asian-associated ancestry cluster had fewer N-insertions in productive TCRs, according to a later genetic analysis. Specific HLA alleles were associated with some 15,000 TCR beta sequences at a false discovery rate of 0.05 in a later analysis. Immune exposure information for the cohort was limited to CMV serostatus.

This sequence uses TRBV7-2 and TRBJ1-1; perhaps TRBD1 is the D gene, with 6 bases matching. This receptor was obtained from a woman in her twenties or thirties in good health and CMV-seropositive. The sequencing sample was made of PBMCs. The bases read TGTGCCAGCAGCTTCAGGGGCGAAGGAGAAGCTTTCTTT. The translation is CASSFRGEGEAFF.